This TCR beta chain comes out of a study of T cells in localized non-small cell lung cancer. This clone was found a few times. Its specificity is unknown. Libraries were prepared by immunoSEQ multiplex PCR; TCRdb keeps only in-frame clonotypes and omits some of them. The sample lists 25,000 to 35,000 clones, around 80% occurring once. Trimming took off 2 bases at V and 4 bases at J, with 9 bases between the two ends. Per germline, CDR1 MNHEY and CDR2 SVGAGI. The CDR3 is made up of 14 amino acids. Study results and limitations: Uninvolved adjacent lung showed the highest T cell clonality, exceeding tumor. Adjacent lung exhibited a median of about 50 among the 100 most abundant tumor clones. Longer overall survival associated with higher blood T cell density; shorter survival with higher adjacent-lung clonality. Because only a single region of the tumor was sequenced, heterogeneity remains possible.

The sequence derives from a male donor older than 55 with stage III squamous cell lung carcinoma. The sequenced sample was peripheral blood, obtained before any cancer treatment. The rearrangement joins TRBV6-5 to TRBJ1-5, with D unclear. The CDR3 is CASSYRAENQPQHF. As DNA, the CDR3 is TGTGCCAGCAGTTACAGGGCGGAAAATCAGCCCCAGCATTTT.